A selection of T cell receptor beta chains follows, all from one sample in a study of tumor-infiltrating lymphocytes in oesophageal squamous cell carcinoma. TCRdb itself ran the PCR reads through MiXCR, one entry per CDR3 protein. Among some 22,000 distinct CDR3 sequences listed, approximately 40% were seen once. The sequencing input was esophageal tumor tissue. The receptors were sampled from a male donor with esophageal squamous cell carcinoma. Both conserved end residues are part of each CDR3. The D gene is left open where the match is weak. A row's size may be missing; if present it is once, few, many or a size class.

V gene,clone size,J gene,D gene,CDR3 protein,CDR3 DNA
TRBV19,many,TRBJ1-1,.,CASSIGGGWNTEAFF,TGTGCCAGTAGTATAGGAGGAGGCTGGAACACTGAAGCTTTCTTT
TRBV7-9,.,TRBJ2-7,.,CASTSETGANYEQYF,TGTGCCAGTACGTCTGAGACAGGTGCTAACTACGAGCAGTACTTC
TRBV11-3,.,TRBJ2-1,TRBD2,CASSGGRPPYNEQFF,TGTGCCAGCAGTGGCGGGAGGCCCCCCTACAATGAGCAGTTCTTC
TRBV11-2,.,TRBJ2-4,.,CVSSPTRESSYNEQYF,TGTGTCAGCAGCCCAACGAGGGAAAGCTCCTACAATGAGCAGTACTTC
TRBV28,many,TRBJ1-1,TRBD1,CASSSLGQGRAEAFF,TGTGCCAGCAGTTCCTTAGGACAGGGGAGAGCTGAAGCTTTCTTT
TRBV7-6,.,TRBJ2-7,.,CASSRFPHYRQYF,TGTGCCAGCAGCCGATTCCCTCACTATCGGCAGTACTTC
TRBV7-6,.,TRBJ2-1,.,CASSLSLGETGCDEQFF,TGTGCTAGCAGCTTATCCCTAGGTGAGACAGGTTGTGATGAGCAGTTCTTC
TRBV19,.,TRBJ1-1,.,CASSIVKEMNTEAFF,TGTGCCAGTAGTATAGTTAAGGAGATGAACACTGAAGCTTTCTTT
TRBV11-2,.,TRBJ2-7,TRBD2,CASSLSYSGRNSYEQYF,TGTGCCAGCAGCTTATCGTACAGCGGGAGGAACTCCTACGAGCAGTACTTC
TRBV12-3/TRBV12-4,.,TRBJ2-4,TRBD2,CASSSGLALFF,TGTGCCAGCAGTTCGGGACTAGCTCTGTTCTTC
TRBV7-2,.,TRBJ2-7,.,CASSPMEGLNEQYF,TGTGCCAGCAGCCCCATGGAAGGGCTGAACGAGCAGTACTTC
TRBV15,.,TRBJ2-1,.,CATSRDLASSEQFF,TGTGCCACCAGCAGAGATCTGGCCTCCAGTGAGCAGTTCTTC
TRBV12-3/TRBV12-4,medium-sized,TRBJ1-1,TRBD1,CASTPGQGRTEAFF,TGTGCCAGCACCCCGGGACAGGGACGCACTGAAGCTTTCTTT
TRBV6-1,many,TRBJ2-7,TRBD1,CASAPGTGLLRRGEQYF,TGTGCCAGCGCGCCCGGGACAGGGTTGCTCCGGCGTGGCGAGCAGTACTTC
TRBV19,few,TRBJ2-3,TRBD1,CASSNRTGGSPQPLTDTQYF,TGTGCCAGTAGTAACCGGACAGGGGGCTCCCCTCAGCCCCTCACAGATACGCAGTATTTT
TRBV5-1,many,TRBJ2-7,.,CASSLGSTSSYEQYF,TGCGCCAGCAGCTTGGGTAGCACAAGCTCCTACGAGCAGTACTTC
TRBV27,many,TRBJ2-7,TRBD2,CASSLLRERPYEQYF,TGTGCCAGCAGTTTATTGCGGGAGAGGCCCTACGAGCAGTACTTC
TRBV20-1,once,TRBJ1-4,.,CSANKGGTNEKLFF,TGCAGTGCCAACAAAGGGGGGACTAATGAAAAACTGTTTTTT
TRBV12-3/TRBV12-4,.,TRBJ2-1,TRBD2,CASSPGLAIKQFF,TGTGCCAGCAGCCCAGGACTAGCTATCAAGCAGTTCTTC
TRBV7-8,.,TRBJ2-7,TRBD1,CASSLAVGTGGEQYF,TGTGCCAGCAGCTTAGCGGTAGGGACAGGCGGGGAGCAGTACTTC